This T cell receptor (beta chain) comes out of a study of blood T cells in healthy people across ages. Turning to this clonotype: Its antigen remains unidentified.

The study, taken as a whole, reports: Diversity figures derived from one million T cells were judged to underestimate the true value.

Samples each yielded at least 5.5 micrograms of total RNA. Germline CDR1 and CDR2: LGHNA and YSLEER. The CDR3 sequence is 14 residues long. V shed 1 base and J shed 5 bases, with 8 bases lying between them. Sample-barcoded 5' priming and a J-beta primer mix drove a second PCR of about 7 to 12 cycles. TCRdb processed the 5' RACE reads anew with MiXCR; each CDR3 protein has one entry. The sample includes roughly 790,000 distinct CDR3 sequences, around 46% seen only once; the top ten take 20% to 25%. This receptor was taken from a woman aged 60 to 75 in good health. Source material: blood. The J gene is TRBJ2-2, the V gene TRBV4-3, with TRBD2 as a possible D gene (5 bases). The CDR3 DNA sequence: TGCGCCAGCAGCCAAGTTACGGGGACCGGGGAGCTGTTTTTT. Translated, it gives CASSQVTGTGELFF.